This note documents a single T cell receptor beta chain sequence. Its target is not known. This specimen comes from a study of cytomegalovirus exposure and HLA in healthy donors. 60 Vbeta and 13 Jbeta primers were used in PCR. Using immunoSEQ multiplex PCR, the repertoire was profiled, and TCRdb retains in-frame clones only, with some absent. This sample has some 140,000 clones; about 80% occur once, and the top ten carry roughly 13%. The CDR3 totals 16 residues. Per the germline V gene, CDR1 is SGHRS and CDR2 is YFSETQ. V lost 4 bases to trimming and J lost 0 bases, with 13 bases between them. Findings of the study overall: When the data were analyzed later, several of the most significant clusters appeared to be linked to common viral pathogens. It was reported that the classifier diagnosed cytomegalovirus status with high specificity and sensitivity in both the original and validation cohorts.

The specimen was PBMCs. The V call is TRBV5-1, the J call TRBJ2-2; D perhaps matches TRBD2 (6 bases). This sequence originates from a man aged 25 to 40 in good health and CMV-seropositive. The CDR3 is CASSQVSGANTGELFF. CDR3 coding DNA: TGCGCCAGCAGCCAAGTTAGCGGCGCGAACACCGGGGAGCTGTTTTTT.